One and the same sample provided the 28 T cell receptor beta chains below, sequenced in a study of identical twins. TCRdb itself ran the 5' RACE reads through MiXCR, one entry per CDR3 protein. The repertoire has 1.5 million to 2 million distinct CDR3 sequences, around 29% of them found once; the top ten carry approximately 0.29%. Source material: cord blood. All receptors derive from a newborn girl in good health.

V usage is TRBV25-1 and J usage is TRBJ1-5, with D perhaps TRBD1 (5 bases). Germline CDR1 is MGHDK and CDR2 is SYGVNS. Trimming left V 1 base short and J 8 bases short, with 9 bases between. This CDR3 contains 13 residues. In nucleotides, the CDR3 is TGTGCCAGCAGTGAATCTGGGGGGGAGCCCCAGCATTTT. Translating gives CASSESGGEPQHF. Drawing the rest from reference TRBV25-1 and TRBJ1-5, the complete variable domain is EADIYQTPRYLVIGTGKKITLECSQTMGHDKMYWYQQDPGMELHLIHYSYGVNSTEKGDLSSESTVSRIRTEHFPLTLESARPSHTSQYLCASSESGGEPQHFGDGTRLSIL.

The chain carries TRBV14 and TRBJ1-2; no clear D. V lost 1 base, J lost 6 bases, and 9 bases lay in between. Germline V gene lookup returns CDR1 SGHDN and CDR2 FVKESK. This CDR3 region has 13 residues. The CDR3 loop is CASSQASGNGYTF. The CDR3 nucleotides read TGTGCCAGCAGCCAAGCGTCGGGGAATGGCTACACCTTC.

The rearrangement joins TRBV6-6 to TRBJ2-2, with 7 bases fitting TRBD1. V lost 7 bases and J lost 4; bases outside the gene matches: 12. The germline gives CDR1 MNHNY, CDR2 SVGAGI (reference sequence). The CDR3 covers 16 residues. The CDR3 sequence: CASTSRQGLTTGELFF. The CDR3 DNA reads TGTGCCAGCACTTCCCGACAGGGTCTAACCACCGGGGAGCTGTTTTTT.

The chain uses TRBV5-1 and TRBJ2-1; D call uncertain. CDR3 size: 13 residues. The germline CDR1 and CDR2 sequences are SGHRS and YFSETQ. Trimming removed 6 bases from V and 2 bases from J, with 9 bases in between. The CDR3 reads CASTPETYNEQFF. DNA for the CDR3: TGCGCCAGCACCCCCGAGACCTACAATGAGCAGTTCTTC.

The V call is TRBV20-1, the J call TRBJ2-3, with D tentatively TRBD1 (5 bases). Germline CDR1 and CDR2: DFQATT and SNEGSKA (reference sequence). V lost 1 base to trimming and J lost 4 bases, with 12 bases between them. CDR3 length: 14 residues. The CDR3 here is CSARGVREADTQYF. CDR3 nucleotides: TGCAGTGCTAGAGGGGTCAGGGAAGCAGATACGCAGTATTTT.

This chain joins TRBV20-1 and TRBJ1-4; tentatively, D is TRBD1 (5 bases). Germline V CDR1 and CDR2: DFQATT, SNEGSKA (reference sequence). With 5 bases removed from V and 5 bases from J, the gap between germline ends came to 12 bases. The CDR3 runs to 13 residues. CDR3 bases: TGCAGTGCTCGTGGACACGAGAATGAAAAACTGTTTTTT. Encoded protein: CSARGHENEKLFF.

This clonotype was counted between two and nine times. This rearrangement joins TRBV5-1 to TRBJ2-6; a weak D match, TRBD1 (5 bases). This CDR3 is 16 amino acids long. Germline loops: CDR1 SGHRS, CDR2 YFSETQ. Trimming took off 0 bases at V and 2 bases at J, with 9 bases between the two ends. The CDR3 DNA reads TGCGCCAGCAGCTTGGACAGGCCTCCTGGGGCCAACGTCCTGACTTTC. Its protein product is CASSLDRPPGANVLTF.

This clonotype was seen more than once but under ten times. J is TRBJ2-5 and V is TRBV5-1; tentatively, D is TRBD2 (5 bases). Germline CDR1 is SGHRS and CDR2 is YFSETQ. This CDR3 spans 18 amino acids. V dropped 7 bases and J dropped 2 bases, with 27 bases sitting between them. DNA of the CDR3: TGCGCCAGCTCTAGGGCTACTAGAAGGCTGGCGGATCAAGAGACCCAGTACTTC. Protein product: CASSRATRRLADQETQYF.

This clonotype showed up just a few times. J is TRBJ2-7 and V is TRBV9; D is unresolved. Germline lookup yields CDR1 SGDLS and CDR2 YYNGEE. V was clipped by 0 bases and J by 0 bases, with 10 bases between them. The CDR3 loop spans 15 amino acids. The CDR3 here is CASSVGLLSSYEQYF. The DNA of the CDR3 is TGTGCCAGCAGCGTAGGACTGCTTAGCTCCTACGAGCAGTACTTC.

This chain connects TRBV7-9 to TRBJ2-3; D is tentatively TRBD1 or TRBD2 (5 bases each). Germline V gene lookup returns CDR1 SEHNR and CDR2 FQNEAQ (reference sequence). Trimming stripped 2 bases from V and 0 bases from J, with 15 bases between. The CDR3 has 17 amino acids. CDR3 residues: CASSLWGSATSTDTQYF. The CDR3, as DNA: TGTGCCAGCAGCTTATGGGGGTCGGCGACGAGCACAGATACGCAGTATTTT.

This clonotype was counted many times. V usage is TRBV25-1 and J usage is TRBJ1-2; D not resolved. The CDR3 is 12 amino acids. The germline CDR1 and CDR2 sequences are MGHDK and SYGVNS. Trimming left V 0 bases short and J 7 bases short, with 6 bases between. The CDR3 here is CASSEYRFGYTF. CDR3 DNA: TGTGCCAGCAGTGAATACAGGTTTGGCTACACCTTC.

The rearrangement links TRBV20-1 to TRBJ2-5, with D possibly matching TRBD2 (7 bases). CDR3 length: 15 residues. CDR1 and CDR2 from the germline V gene are DFQATT and SNEGSKA (reference sequence). V was clipped by 5 bases and J by 5 bases, with 21 bases between them. The CDR3 DNA follows: TGCAGTGCTTCGCCCTCCCGGGGGGCCGGGGAGACCCAGTACTTC. This sequence encodes CSASPSRGAGETQYF.

The rearrangement joins TRBV5-1 to TRBJ2-3; tentatively, D is TRBD1 (5 bases). CDR1 and CDR2 (germline): SGHRS, YFSETQ. Trimming cost V 0 bases and J 3 bases, with 11 bases left between them. This CDR3 spans 15 amino acids. CDR3 sequence (DNA): TGCGCCAGCAGCTTGGAAGGCAGGGTAACAGATACGCAGTATTTT. It yields the protein CASSLEGRVTDTQYF.

Details on this clonotype: A much larger clonotype is one base distant, so this may be a read error. The chain has TRBV12-3 or TRBV12-4 and TRBJ2-3; D gene uncertain. The V gene lost 5 bases and the J gene lost 4 bases, with 13 bases spanning the gap. The CDR3 runs to 14 residues. CDR3 DNA sequence: TGTGCCAGCAGTCGAGACCCGAGCGCAGATACGCAGTATTTT. Its protein product is CASSRDPSADTQYF.

This clonotype was observed a handful of times. The chain joins TRBV5-1 to TRBJ2-3, with D possibly matching TRBD2 (6 bases). Germline loops: CDR1 SGHRS, CDR2 YFSETQ. The CDR3 is 15 residues long. Trimming shortened V by 4 bases and J by 0 bases, and 12 bases separated the two germline ends. DNA for the CDR3: TGCGCCAGCAGCCGATCTAGCGACAGCACAGATACGCAGTATTTT. It codes for CASSRSSDSTDTQYF.

This clonotype was counted only a few times. The chain couples TRBV2 to TRBJ2-5; D is uncertain. Looked up from germline, CDR1 is SNHLY and CDR2 is FYNNEI. Deletions cut 6 bases from V and 1 base from J, with 12 bases between. The CDR3 runs 14 residues. The CDR3 DNA sequence: TGTGCCAGCAGGCAATCCCCTTTCCAAGAGACCCAGTACTTC. Its protein is CASRQSPFQETQYF. Drawing the rest from reference TRBV2 and TRBJ2-5, the complete variable domain is EPEVTQTPSHQVTQMGQEVILRCVPISNHLYFYWYRQILGQKVEFLVSFYNNEISEKSEIFDDQFSVERPDGSNFTLKIRSTKLEDSAMYFCASRQSPFQETQYFGPGTRLLVL.

This clonotype was detected only a few times. V is TRBV12-3 or TRBV12-4 and J is TRBJ2-1; possible D gene TRBD2, 5 bases. Trimming removed 9 bases at V and 8 bases at J, with 14 bases between. The CDR3 extends over 12 amino acids. The CDR3 DNA follows: TGTGCCAGGTCGCTGCGGGCCGATGAGCAGTTCTTC. It translates to CARSLRADEQFF.

Concerning this clonotype itself: A much larger clone lies one base from this, so it may be a read error. The V gene is TRBV27, the J gene TRBJ2-1, with 7 bases fitting TRBD1. The germline V gene encodes CDR1 MNHEY and CDR2 SMNVEV (reference sequence). There are 14 residues in the CDR3. The junction had 8 bases not matched to a gene; V was cut back by 2 bases and J by 10 bases. The CDR3 DNA sequence: TGTGCCAGCAGTTTACTCTACAGGGGCTACGAGCAGTTCTTC. Its protein is CASSLLYRGYEQFF.

The chain is built from TRBV7-6 and TRBJ2-2, with 10 positions matching TRBD2. CDR3 length: 19 amino acids. Germline assignment: CDR1 SGHVS and CDR2 FNYEAQ. V lost 2 bases to trimming and J lost 2 bases; unmatched junction nucleotides: 11. This CDR3 is CASSLYILAGAKNTGELFF. In nucleotides, the CDR3 is TGTGCCAGCAGCTTATATATCCTAGCGGGGGCCAAAAACACCGGGGAGCTGTTTTTT.

This clonotype was detected only once. V usage is TRBV28 and J usage is TRBJ1-4; 9 bases line up with TRBD1. CDR3 length: 14 amino acids. V lost 4 bases and J lost 9; bases outside the gene matches: 6. Germline CDR1 is MDHEN and CDR2 is SYDVKM. The CDR3 is CASSSGGTGKKLFF. For the CDR3, the DNA is TGTGCCAGCAGTTCAGGTGGGACAGGGAAAAAACTGTTTTTT.

Note on this clonotype: This may come from a read error, since a much larger clone is one base off. The chain has TRBV28 and TRBJ2-3, with D unclear. The CDR3 runs to 18 residues. With 4 bases removed from V and 1 base from J, the gap between germline ends came to 21 bases. Germline lookup yields CDR1 MDHEN and CDR2 SYDVKM. In nucleotides, the CDR3 is TGTGCCAGCAGTTCCACCCAAGATTACCTAGGAGGCACAGATACGCAGTATTTT. Protein sequence: CASSSTQDYLGGTDTQYF.

J is TRBJ2-3 and V is TRBV20-1; D gene ambiguous. The V gene lost 4 bases and the J gene lost 1 base, with 6 bases spanning the gap. Per germline, CDR1 DFQATT and CDR2 SNEGSKA (reference sequence). The CDR3 loop spans 12 amino acids. CDR3 bases: TGCAGTGCTACAATAGGCACAGATACGCAGTATTTT. Translating it yields CSATIGTDTQYF.

The V and J genes are TRBV19 and TRBJ2-5; 7 positions agree with TRBD1. Germline lookup yields CDR1 LNHDA and CDR2 SQIVND (reference sequence). The CDR3 consists of 15 residues. The ends lost 3 bases at V and 0 bases at J; junction bases unmatched: 4. The CDR3 loop is CASSILTGDQETQYF. The DNA for the CDR3 is TGTGCCAGTAGTATCCTAACAGGGGACCAAGAGACCCAGTACTTC.

Only a few counts were recorded for this clonotype. This chain joins TRBV10-3 and TRBJ2-6; D is ambiguous. V shed 0 bases and J shed 1 base, with 10 bases lying between them. Looked up from germline, CDR1 is ENHRY and CDR2 is SYGVKD. CDR3 length equals 17 residues. The CDR3 loop reads CAISESPGSSGANVLTF. CDR3 bases: TGTGCCATCAGTGAGTCGCCAGGTTCTTCTGGGGCCAACGTCCTGACTTTC.

This clonotype was recorded once. The gene calls are TRBV5-6 and TRBJ2-1, with TRBD2 matching over 12 bases. In germline, CDR1 is SGHDT, CDR2 YYEEEE. Trimming cost V 1 base and J 7 bases; bases outside gene matches: 6. This CDR3 has 16 amino acids. The CDR3 sequence is CASSLLTSGRSNEQFF. The CDR3 nucleotides are TGTGCCAGCAGCTTGTTGACTAGCGGGAGATCAAATGAGCAGTTCTTC.

This clonotype was found a few times. The V gene is TRBV4-2, the J gene TRBJ1-1, with TRBD1 as a possible D gene (6 bases). The CDR3 is 14 residues long. Germline CDR1 reads LGHNA; CDR2 reads YNFKEQ. Trimming pared 3 bases from V and 5 bases from J, leaving 13 bases between. In DNA, the CDR3 is TGTGCCAGCAGCCAGTGGCAGGGGAGAACTGAAGCTTTCTTT. Translated: CASSQWQGRTEAFF.

This clonotype has a count of ten or more. The genes are TRBV12-3 or TRBV12-4 and TRBJ2-1; weak D call: TRBD2 (5 bases). CDR3 size: 14 residues. V lost 6 bases, J lost 0 bases, and 9 bases lay in between. CDR3 bases: TGTGCCAGCAGCCCGGGAATCTCCTACAATGAGCAGTTCTTC. Translated: CASSPGISYNEQFF.

This clonotype occurred a few times. The rearrangement uses TRBV3-1 and TRBJ1-6; D is unresolved. Per the germline V gene, CDR1 is LGHDT and CDR2 is YNNKEL (reference sequence). The CDR3 has 14 amino acids. V was cut by 2 bases and J by 7 bases, with 9 bases left in between. The CDR3 DNA reads TGTGCCAGCAGCCAAACGTCTCGCAATTCACCCCTCCACTTT. Translation gives CASSQTSRNSPLHF.